Listed below are T cell receptor beta chains from one sample, sequenced in a study of T cells in Graves' hyperthyroidism and ophthalmopathy. Via MiXCR, TCRdb re-called the multiplex PCR reads, giving one row per CDR3 protein. Of around 560,000 distinct CDR3 sequences in the sample, around 17% are singletons; the top ten hold 15% to 20%. Sequenced sample: blood. All receptors derive from a woman aged 18-29 years with Graves' hyperthyroidism. Each CDR3 is given with its conserved first and last residue. The D gene is left open where the match is weak. Clone size is given for some rows only: seen once, a few or many times, or a class if the clone is expanded.

abundance: few; len: 16; j_gene: TRBJ2-1; v_gene: TRBV25-1; d_gene: NA; CDR3aa: CASSPPWSQGKVEQFF; CDR3nt: TGTGCCAGCAGTCCCCCATGGAGTCAGGGGAAAGTTGAGCAGTTCTTC
abundance: many; len: 14; j_gene: TRBJ2-7; v_gene: TRBV20-1; d_gene: NA; CDR3aa: CSARLLGLSYEQYF; CDR3nt: TGCAGTGCTAGACTTTTGGGGTTATCCTACGAGCAGTACTTC
abundance: NA; len: 17; j_gene: TRBJ2-3; v_gene: TRBV20-1; d_gene: NA; CDR3aa: CSASSPPGGGATDTQYF; CDR3nt: TGCAGTGCTAGCAGCCCCCCCGGGGGCGGAGCCACAGATACGCAGTATTTT
abundance: NA; len: 17; j_gene: TRBJ1-1; v_gene: TRBV5-4; d_gene: TRBD1; CDR3aa: CASSRDTGAFMNTEAFF; CDR3nt: TGTGCCAGCAGCCGTGATACAGGGGCGTTCATGAACACTGAAGCTTTCTTT
abundance: many; len: 13; j_gene: TRBJ2-1; v_gene: TRBV7-9; d_gene: TRBD1; CDR3aa: CASSQGQGDEQFF; CDR3nt: TGTGCCAGCAGTCAAGGACAGGGGGATGAGCAGTTCTTC
abundance: few; len: 15; j_gene: TRBJ2-1; v_gene: TRBV5-1; d_gene: NA; CDR3aa: CASSLGTASYNEQFF; CDR3nt: TGCGCCAGCAGCTTGGGGACAGCTTCCTACAATGAGCAGTTCTTC
abundance: many; len: 19; j_gene: TRBJ1-1; v_gene: TRBV6-2/TRBV6-3; d_gene: NA; CDR3aa: CASSFRVTATTYGNTEAFF; CDR3nt: TGTGCCAGCAGTTTTCGGGTCACTGCGACGACGTATGGGAACACTGAAGCTTTCTTT
abundance: few; len: 16; j_gene: TRBJ1-2; v_gene: TRBV3-1; d_gene: TRBD1; CDR3aa: CASSPILTGTGYGYTF; CDR3nt: TGTGCCAGCAGCCCAATCTTGACCGGGACAGGTTATGGCTACACCTTC
abundance: few; len: 15; j_gene: TRBJ2-5; v_gene: TRBV5-1; d_gene: NA; CDR3aa: CASSLTLGMGETQYF; CDR3nt: TGCGCCAGCAGCTTGACTTTGGGCATGGGGGAGACCCAGTACTTC
abundance: NA; len: 15; j_gene: TRBJ2-1; v_gene: TRBV6-4; d_gene: TRBD2; CDR3aa: CASSDRAGDVNEQFF; CDR3nt: TGTGCCAGCAGTGACCGAGCGGGAGATGTCAATGAGCAGTTCTTC
abundance: NA; len: 15; j_gene: TRBJ2-2; v_gene: TRBV29-1; d_gene: TRBD2; CDR3aa: CSAGLTSGSTGELFF; CDR3nt: TGCAGCGCAGGCCTAACTAGCGGGAGCACCGGGGAGCTGTTTTTT
abundance: many; len: 14; j_gene: TRBJ1-4; v_gene: TRBV11-3; d_gene: NA; CDR3aa: CASSPWSPNEKLFF; CDR3nt: TGTGCCAGCAGCCCCTGGAGCCCTAATGAAAAACTGTTTTTT
abundance: few; len: 12; j_gene: TRBJ2-7; v_gene: TRBV20-1; d_gene: NA; CDR3aa: CSAGGSGYEQYF; CDR3nt: TGCAGTGCAGGGGGGTCCGGCTACGAGCAGTACTTC
abundance: once; len: 12; j_gene: TRBJ2-7; v_gene: TRBV29-1; d_gene: NA; CDR3aa: CSAGEGPYEQYF; CDR3nt: TGCAGCGCTGGGGAAGGTCCCTACGAGCAGTACTTC
abundance: NA; len: 22; j_gene: TRBJ2-1; v_gene: TRBV19; d_gene: TRBD2; CDR3aa: CASSATTGARQLAGGKNNEQFF; CDR3nt: TGTGCCAGTAGTGCCACCACAGGGGCGCGGCAACTAGCGGGAGGCAAAAACAATGAGCAGTTCTTC
abundance: NA; len: 15; j_gene: TRBJ2-2; v_gene: TRBV20-1; d_gene: TRBD1; CDR3aa: CSAVQGGLNTGELFF; CDR3nt: TGCAGTGCGGTACAGGGGGGCCTTAACACCGGGGAGCTGTTTTTT
abundance: NA; len: 15; j_gene: TRBJ2-4; v_gene: TRBV14; d_gene: NA; CDR3aa: CASSQVGKTGNIQYF; CDR3nt: TGTGCCAGCAGCCAAGTGGGGAAAACAGGGAACATTCAGTACTTC
abundance: many; len: 16; j_gene: TRBJ2-2; v_gene: TRBV6-5; d_gene: TRBD1; CDR3aa: CASSYPQGARTGELFF; CDR3nt: TGTGCCAGCAGTTACCCACAGGGGGCGCGCACCGGGGAGCTGTTTTTT
abundance: many; len: 12; j_gene: TRBJ1-2; v_gene: TRBV11-2; d_gene: NA; CDR3aa: CASSSNYYGYTF; CDR3nt: TGTGCCAGCAGCTCCAATTACTATGGCTACACCTTC
abundance: NA; len: 15; j_gene: TRBJ1-5; v_gene: TRBV19; d_gene: TRBD1; CDR3aa: CASRVTGKGFQPQHF; CDR3nt: TGTGCCAGTAGAGTGACAGGGAAGGGTTTCCAGCCCCAGCATTTT
abundance: many; len: 15; j_gene: TRBJ2-7; v_gene: TRBV5-1; d_gene: TRBD2; CDR3aa: CASSLMVAGGLEQYF; CDR3nt: TGCGCCAGCAGCTTGATGGTAGCGGGAGGGCTTGAGCAGTACTTC
abundance: few; len: 14; j_gene: TRBJ2-5; v_gene: TRBV5-1; d_gene: TRBD2; CDR3aa: CASSPGLGEETQYF; CDR3nt: TGCGCCAGCAGCCCGGGACTAGGGGAAGAGACCCAGTACTTC
abundance: NA; len: 13; j_gene: TRBJ2-1; v_gene: TRBV6-1; d_gene: TRBD2; CDR3aa: CASNIAGGQEQFF; CDR3nt: TGTGCCAGCAACATAGCGGGGGGGCAAGAGCAGTTCTTC
abundance: few; len: 18; j_gene: TRBJ2-1; v_gene: TRBV4-3; d_gene: TRBD2; CDR3aa: CASSQDGTSGGTYNEQFF; CDR3nt: TGCGCCAGCAGCCAAGATGGGACTAGCGGGGGGACCTACAATGAGCAGTTCTTC
abundance: few; len: 13; j_gene: TRBJ1-3; v_gene: TRBV20-1; d_gene: NA; CDR3aa: CSARENSGNTIYF; CDR3nt: TGCAGTGCTAGAGAGAACTCTGGAAACACCATATATTTT
abundance: many; len: 15; j_gene: TRBJ2-2; v_gene: TRBV6-2/TRBV6-3; d_gene: NA; CDR3aa: CASSFSGVYTGELFF; CDR3nt: TGTGCCAGCAGTTTCTCCGGGGTTTACACCGGGGAGCTGTTTTTT
abundance: NA; len: 14; j_gene: TRBJ2-1; v_gene: TRBV28; d_gene: NA; CDR3aa: CASATTGRWNEQFF; CDR3nt: TGTGCCAGCGCAACGACAGGCAGGTGGAATGAGCAGTTCTTC
abundance: many; len: 15; j_gene: TRBJ1-3; v_gene: TRBV2; d_gene: TRBD1; CDR3aa: CASTGQGGPANTIYF; CDR3nt: TGTGCCAGTACTGGACAGGGGGGACCCGCAAACACCATATATTTT